The 17 T cell receptor beta chains below come from one sample, sequenced in a study of T-cell reconstitution after alpha-beta-depleted transplantation in children (dated by TCRdb to the mid-2010s). The library relied on PCR. The sequencer listed for this sample is Illumina HiSeq 2500. Molecular barcoding was employed in the preparation of TCR libraries, with unique molecular identifiers being used to normalize TCRbeta repertoire quantification. In TCRdb, the public reads were trimmed at Q25 with fastp and aligned with MiXCR, with productive beta chains retained. When rows share a CDR3 protein, they turn into one entry using the most common DNA and genes. The sample profile shows 240,000 or so distinct CDR3 sequences; around 13% of them were found once. Approximately 2.9% of the sample comes from the top ten. This specimen consisted of PBMCs from the stem cell graft donor, obtained from the stem cell graft. These receptors all come from a human donor who donated a stem cell graft to a child with acute lymphoblastic leukemia.

This clonotype was seen many times. V and J are TRBV6-2 or TRBV6-3 and TRBJ2-1; TRBD2 matches at 9 bases. Germline CDR1 MNHEY, CDR2 SVGEGT. The V gene end was trimmed by 2 bases and the J gene end by 4 bases; junction bases not matched to a gene: 6. The CDR3 runs 16 residues. This CDR3 is CASSYRPSGGYNEQFF. The CDR3 nucleotides are TGTGCCAGCAGTTACCGCCCAAGCGGGGGGTACAATGAGCAGTTCTTC.

This clonotype was detected many times. The chain links TRBV6-4 to TRBJ2-1; possibly TRBD1 for D (6 bases). Trimming took off 0 bases at V and 6 bases at J, with 12 bases between the two ends. This CDR3 is 15 amino acids long. Germline CDR1 MRHNA, CDR2 SNTAGT. CDR3 region: CASSDSSRGGNEQFF. The CDR3 DNA sequence: TGTGCCAGCAGTGACTCGAGCAGGGGTGGCAATGAGCAGTTCTTC.

This clonotype was counted at least ten times. The chain has TRBV12-3 or TRBV12-4 and TRBJ2-3; the D gene could be TRBD1 or TRBD2 (6 bases each). Trimming removed 6 bases from V and 4 bases from J, with 14 bases in between. The CDR3 is 14 residues long. The CDR3 is CASSLSGASDTQYF. CDR3 nucleotide sequence: TGTGCCAGCAGCCTCTCGGGGGCATCAGATACGCAGTATTTT.

About this clonotype: This may come from a read error, since a much larger clone is one base off. CDR3 in DNA: TGTGCCGGCAGCTCCGGGAGGACGGCGGAGACCCAGTACTTC. Translated: CAGSSGRTAETQYF. The V and J genes are TRBV5-6 and TRBJ2-5, with 7 bases fitting TRBD2. The CDR3 contains 14 residues. Germline CDR1 and CDR2: SGHDT and YYEEEE.

This clonotype was counted at least ten times. V usage is TRBV7-9 and J usage is TRBJ2-7, with 9 nucleotides matching TRBD1. Trimming cost V 5 bases and J 2 bases; bases outside gene matches: 25. The V gene's germline CDR1 is SEHNR and CDR2 FQNEAQ (reference sequence). CDR3 length equals 21 residues. In DNA form, the CDR3 reads TGTGCCAGCAGCGATAAAGGAGCCAGAAAGGGGCCCGGGACAGGGCCCTACGAGCAGTACTTC. It codes for CASSDKGARKGPGTGPYEQYF.

This clonotype was seen at least ten times. V usage is TRBV20-1 and J usage is TRBJ1-4; D call uncertain. The CDR3 covers 12 residues. The V gene lost 6 bases and the J gene lost 8 bases, with 13 bases spanning the gap. Germline V gives CDR1 DFQATT, CDR2 SNEGSKA (reference sequence). DNA of the CDR3: TGCAGTGCCTACCCCTCCCGGGAAAAACTGTTTTTT. This codes for CSAYPSREKLFF.

This clonotype was detected only a few times. The chain joins TRBV29-1 to TRBJ1-4, with 7 bases lining up with TRBD1. Germline-derived CDR1 and CDR2 are SQVTM and ANQGSEA. V lost 1 base to trimming and J lost 6 bases; unmatched junction nucleotides: 14. The CDR3 contains 17 residues. The CDR3 bases are TGCAGCGTTGAAGGAGAAACAGGGGAAGGGGTGGATGAAAAACTGTTTTTT. This codes for CSVEGETGEGVDEKLFF.

About this clonotype: A much larger clonotype is one base distant, so this may be a read error. V is TRBV28 and J is TRBJ2-7, with D uncertain. Germline CDR1 reads MDHEN; CDR2 reads SYDVKM. The CDR3 contains 14 residues. DNA of the CDR3: TGTGCCAGCAGTTTATCTGCAGGCCCCTACGAGCAGTGCTTC. It is translated as CASSLSAGPYEQCF.

This clonotype came up many times. The chain combines TRBV20-1 with TRBJ2-3; perhaps TRBD1 as D (5 bases). The CDR3 contains 14 residues. Per the germline V gene, CDR1 is DFQATT and CDR2 is SNEGSKA (reference sequence). V was clipped by 6 bases and J by 3 bases, with 16 bases between them. The CDR3 sequence is CSALKRQRTDTQYF. In DNA, the CDR3 is TGCAGTGCCCTTAAAAGACAGCGAACAGATACGCAGTATTTT.

The chain is built from TRBV11-2 and TRBJ1-1, with D uncertain. The V gene's germline CDR1 is SGHAT and CDR2 FQNNGV. The CDR3 extends over 15 amino acids. Trimming took 6 bases from V and 2 from J, leaving 16 bases between them. CDR3 DNA sequence: TGTGCCAGCAGTTTTACGAAGTCCGTTAACACTGAAGCTTTCTTT. Its translation: CASSFTKSVNTEAFF.

This clonotype has ten or more counts. V gene TRBV6-5 combines with J gene TRBJ1-4; maybe TRBD1 (5 bases). CDR3 length: 13 amino acids. From germline, CDR1 is MNHEY and CDR2 SVGAGI. The V end lost 6 bases, the J end lost 5 bases, and 10 bases lay between the germline ends. The CDR3 nucleotides are TGTGCCAGCAGACAATACAGGAATGAAAAACTGTTTTTT. Its protein product is CASRQYRNEKLFF.

This clonotype was counted at least ten times. The CDR3 DNA is TGTGCATCCGACACAGATACGCAGTATTTT. It yields the protein CASDTDTQYF. This chain connects TRBV7-9 to TRBJ2-3; D gene ambiguous. This CDR3 region has 10 residues. The germline V gene encodes CDR1 SEHNR and CDR2 FQNEAQ (reference sequence). Filled out from reference TRBV7-9 and TRBJ2-3, the complete variable domain reads DTGVSQNPRHKITKRGQNVTFRCDPISEHNRLYWYRQTLGQGPEFLTYFQNEAQLEKSRLLSDRFSAERPKGSFSTLEIQRTEQGDSAMYLCASDTDTQYFGPGTRLTVL.

This clonotype showed up just a few times. The V call is TRBV9, the J call TRBJ2-7; tentative D call: TRBD1 (6 bases). Trimming pared 3 bases from V and 2 bases from J, leaving 12 bases between. The CDR3 consists of 14 residues. From germline, CDR1 is SGDLS and CDR2 YYNGEE. The CDR3 reads CASSGRDNAYEQYF. The CDR3 DNA is TGTGCCAGCAGCGGAAGGGACAACGCCTACGAGCAGTACTTC.

This clonotype showed up just a few times. The chain carries TRBV19 and TRBJ2-1; 12 bases line up with TRBD1. From germline, CDR1 is LNHDA and CDR2 SQIVND (reference sequence). The junction had 12 bases not matched to a gene; V was cut back by 8 bases and J by 10 bases. CDR3 size: 15 residues. CDR3: CASLGGQGAGGEQFF. In nucleotides, the CDR3 is TGTGCCAGTCTTGGGGGACAGGGGGCAGGAGGGGAGCAGTTCTTC.

This clonotype was detected ten times or more. This chain links TRBV5-5 with TRBJ1-2, with D perhaps matching TRBD1 (6 bases). Trimming left V 5 bases short and J 4 bases short, with 9 bases between. The CDR3 runs to 12 residues. Germline V gene lookup returns CDR1 SGHKS and CDR2 YYEKEE (reference sequence). Written as DNA, the CDR3 is TGTGCCAGCAGGGACAGATTCTATGGCTACACCTTC. Translating it yields CASRDRFYGYTF.

This chain connects TRBV4-2 to TRBJ2-5, with 10 nucleotides matching TRBD2. Trimming cost V 4 bases and J 3 bases; bases outside gene matches: 5. The germline V gene has CDR1 LGHNA and CDR2 YNFKEQ. The CDR3 is made up of 15 amino acids. CDR3 loop: CASSRSGGAEETQYF. The CDR3 coding sequence is TGTGCCAGCAGCCGGAGCGGGGGGGCCGAAGAGACCCAGTACTTC.

The V and J genes are TRBV24-1 and TRBJ2-7, with 8 bases that match TRBD2. The V and J ends lost 3 bases and 5 bases, in that order; junction bases with no gene match: 8. The germline gives CDR1 KGHDR, CDR2 SFDVKD. CDR3 length: 15 amino acids. This chain's CDR3 is CATSDASGGRNEQYF. CDR3 bases: TGTGCCACCAGTGATGCCTCGGGGGGGAGGAACGAGCAGTACTTC.